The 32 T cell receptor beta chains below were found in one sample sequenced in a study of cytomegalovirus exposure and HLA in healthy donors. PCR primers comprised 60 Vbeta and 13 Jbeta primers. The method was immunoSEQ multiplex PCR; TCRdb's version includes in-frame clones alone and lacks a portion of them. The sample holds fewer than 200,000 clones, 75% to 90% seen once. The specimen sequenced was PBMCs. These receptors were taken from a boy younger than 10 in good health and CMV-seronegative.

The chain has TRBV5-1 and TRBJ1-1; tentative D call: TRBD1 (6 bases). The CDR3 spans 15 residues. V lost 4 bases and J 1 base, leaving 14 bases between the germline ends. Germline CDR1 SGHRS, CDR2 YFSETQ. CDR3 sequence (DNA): TGCGCCAGCAGCCTAGGTGGGGGCCCGAACACTGAAGCTTTCTTT. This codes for CASSLGGGPNTEAFF.

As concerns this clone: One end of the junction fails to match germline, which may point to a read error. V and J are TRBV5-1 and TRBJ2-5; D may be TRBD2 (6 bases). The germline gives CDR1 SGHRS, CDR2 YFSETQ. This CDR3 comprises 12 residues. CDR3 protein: CASSLAGGLQDF. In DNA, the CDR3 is TGCGCCAGCAGCTTGGCCGGGGGACTCCAAGACTTC. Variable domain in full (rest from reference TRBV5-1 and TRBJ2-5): KAGVTQTPRYLIKTRGQQVTLSCSPISGHRSVSWYQQTPGQGLQFLFEYFSETQRNKGNFPGRFSGRQFSNSRSEMNVSTLELGDSALYLCASSLAGGLQDFGPGTRLLVL.

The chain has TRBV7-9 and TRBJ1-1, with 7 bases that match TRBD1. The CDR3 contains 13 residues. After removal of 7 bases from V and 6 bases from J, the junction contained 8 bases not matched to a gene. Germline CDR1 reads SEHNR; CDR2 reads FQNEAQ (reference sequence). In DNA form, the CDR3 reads TGTGCCAGCACCGAACAGGGGCGAGCTGAAGCTTTCTTT. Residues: CASTEQGRAEAFF.

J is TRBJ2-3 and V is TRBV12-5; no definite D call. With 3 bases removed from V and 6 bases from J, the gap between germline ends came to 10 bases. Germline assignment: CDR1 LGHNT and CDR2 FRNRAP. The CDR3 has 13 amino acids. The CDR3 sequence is CASGFSRLDTQYF. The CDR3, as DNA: TGTGCTAGTGGTTTTAGCCGTCTTGATACGCAGTATTTT.

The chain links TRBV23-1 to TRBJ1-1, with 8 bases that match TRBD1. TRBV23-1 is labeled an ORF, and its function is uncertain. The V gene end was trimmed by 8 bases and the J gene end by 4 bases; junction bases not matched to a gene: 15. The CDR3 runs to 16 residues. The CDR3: CASGASPDRAGTEAFF. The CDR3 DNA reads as TGCGCCAGCGGCGCTTCCCCGGACAGGGCAGGCACTGAAGCTTTCTTT.

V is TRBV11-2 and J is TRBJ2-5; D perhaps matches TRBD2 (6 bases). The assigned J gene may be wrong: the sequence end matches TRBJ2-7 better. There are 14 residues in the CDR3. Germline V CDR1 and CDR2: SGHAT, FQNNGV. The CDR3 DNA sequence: TGTGCCAGCAGCTTGGCGGGACCCACCTACGAGCAGTACTTC. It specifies CASSLAGPTYEQYF.

CDR3 amino acids: CASSLGTGDQPQHF. The CDR3 nucleotides read TGTGCCAGCAGTCTCGGGACAGGGGATCAGCCCCAGCATTTT. The V gene is TRBV27, the J gene TRBJ1-5; TRBD1 matches 10 bases. The CDR3 runs 14 residues. The V gene end was trimmed by 5 bases and the J gene end by 5 bases; junction bases not matched to a gene: 3. CDR1 and CDR2 from the germline V gene are MNHEY and SMNVEV (reference sequence).

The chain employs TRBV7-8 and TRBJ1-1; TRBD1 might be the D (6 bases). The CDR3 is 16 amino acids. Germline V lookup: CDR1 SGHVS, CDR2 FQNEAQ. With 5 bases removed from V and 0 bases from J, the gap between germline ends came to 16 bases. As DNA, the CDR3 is TGTGCCAGCAGCCACGCCCGGGACACCTTGAACACTGAAGCTTTCTTT. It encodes CASSHARDTLNTEAFF.

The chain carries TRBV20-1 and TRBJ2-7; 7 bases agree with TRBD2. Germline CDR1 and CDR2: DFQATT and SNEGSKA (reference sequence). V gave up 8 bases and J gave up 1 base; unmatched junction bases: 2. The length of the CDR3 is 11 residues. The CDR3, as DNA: TGCAGTCTCGGGGGGTCCTACGAGCAGTACTTC. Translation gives CSLGGSYEQYF.

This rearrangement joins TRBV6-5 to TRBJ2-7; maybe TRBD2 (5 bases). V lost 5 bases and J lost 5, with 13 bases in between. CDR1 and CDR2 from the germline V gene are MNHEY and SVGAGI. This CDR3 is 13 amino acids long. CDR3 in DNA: TGTGCCAGCAGTCTAGCACGGGTCGACGAGCAGTACTTC. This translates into CASSLARVDEQYF.

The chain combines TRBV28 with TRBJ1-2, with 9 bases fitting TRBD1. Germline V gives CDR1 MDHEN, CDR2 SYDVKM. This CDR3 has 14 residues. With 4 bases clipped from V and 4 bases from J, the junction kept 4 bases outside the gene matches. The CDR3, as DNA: TGTGCCAGCAGTTACATGACAGGGGGCTATGGCTACACCTTC. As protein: CASSYMTGGYGYTF.

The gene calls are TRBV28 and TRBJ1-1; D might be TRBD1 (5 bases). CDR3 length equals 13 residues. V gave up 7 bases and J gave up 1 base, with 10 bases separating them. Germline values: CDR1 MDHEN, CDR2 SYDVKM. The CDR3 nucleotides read TGTGCCAGCATAACAGGTTGGAACACTGAAGCTTTCTTT. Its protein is CASITGWNTEAFF.

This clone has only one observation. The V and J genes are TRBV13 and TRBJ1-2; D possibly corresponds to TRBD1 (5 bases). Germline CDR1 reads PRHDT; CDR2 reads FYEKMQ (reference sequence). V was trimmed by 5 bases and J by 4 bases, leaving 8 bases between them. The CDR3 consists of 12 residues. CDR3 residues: CASSKDSYGYTF. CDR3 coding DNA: TGTGCCAGCAGCAAAGACAGCTATGGCTACACCTTC. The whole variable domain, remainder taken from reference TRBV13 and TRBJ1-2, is AAGVIQSPRHLIKEKRETATLKCYPIPRHDTVYWYQQGPGQDPQFLISFYEKMQSDKGSIPDRFSAQQFSDYHSELNMSSLELGDSALYFCASSKDSYGYTFGSGTRLTVV.

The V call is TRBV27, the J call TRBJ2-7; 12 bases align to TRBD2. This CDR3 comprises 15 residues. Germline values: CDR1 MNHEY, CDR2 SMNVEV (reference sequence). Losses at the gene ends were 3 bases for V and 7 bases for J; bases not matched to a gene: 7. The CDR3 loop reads CASSFRLAGAGEQYF. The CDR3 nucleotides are TGTGCCAGCAGTTTCCGACTAGCGGGGGCGGGGGAGCAGTACTTC.

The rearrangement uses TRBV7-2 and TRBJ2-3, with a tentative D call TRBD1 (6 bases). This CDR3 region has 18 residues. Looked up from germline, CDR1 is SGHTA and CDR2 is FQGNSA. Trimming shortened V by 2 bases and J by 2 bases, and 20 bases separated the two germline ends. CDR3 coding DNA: TGTGCCAGCAGCTTATATGCGACAGGAGGTGCTGCCACAGATACGCAGTATTTT. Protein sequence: CASSLYATGGAATDTQYF.

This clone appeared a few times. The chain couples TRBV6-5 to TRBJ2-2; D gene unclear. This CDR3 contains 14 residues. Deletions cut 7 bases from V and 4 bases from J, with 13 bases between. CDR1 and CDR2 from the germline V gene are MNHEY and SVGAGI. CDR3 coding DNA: TGTGCCAGCAACCCTCGAGTGCGCACCGGGGAGCTGTTTTTT. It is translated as CASNPRVRTGELFF.

This CDR3 is CASSVGLGGQPQHF. CDR3 nucleotides: TGTGCCAGCAGCGTAGGTCTAGGGGGCCAGCCCCAGCATTTT. The V gene is TRBV9, the J gene TRBJ1-5, with 7 bases identical to TRBD1. Germline trimming cut 0 bases from V and 7 bases from J; bases unmatched to any gene: 4. Germline CDR1 SGDLS, CDR2 YYNGEE. The CDR3 extends over 14 amino acids.

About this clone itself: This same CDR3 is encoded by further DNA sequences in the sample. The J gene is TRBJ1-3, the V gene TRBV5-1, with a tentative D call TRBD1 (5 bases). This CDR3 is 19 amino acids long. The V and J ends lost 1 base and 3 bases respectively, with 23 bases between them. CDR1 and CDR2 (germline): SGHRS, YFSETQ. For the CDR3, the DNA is TGCGCCAGCAGCTTGTACCATACAGGTGTAGGGGCACATGGAAACACCATATATTTT. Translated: CASSLYHTGVGAHGNTIYF. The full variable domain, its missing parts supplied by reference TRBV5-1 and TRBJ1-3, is KAGVTQTPRYLIKTRGQQVTLSCSPISGHRSVSWYQQTPGQGLQFLFEYFSETQRNKGNFPGRFSGRQFSNSRSEMNVSTLELGDSALYLCASSLYHTGVGAHGNTIYFGEGSWLTVV.

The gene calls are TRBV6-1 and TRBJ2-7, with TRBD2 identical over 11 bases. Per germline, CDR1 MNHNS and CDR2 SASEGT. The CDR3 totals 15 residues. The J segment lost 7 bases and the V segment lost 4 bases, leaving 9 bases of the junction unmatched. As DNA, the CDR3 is TGTGCCAGCAGTGGGTCACTAGCGGGAGCGGGTGAGCAGTACTTC. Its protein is CASSGSLAGAGEQYF.

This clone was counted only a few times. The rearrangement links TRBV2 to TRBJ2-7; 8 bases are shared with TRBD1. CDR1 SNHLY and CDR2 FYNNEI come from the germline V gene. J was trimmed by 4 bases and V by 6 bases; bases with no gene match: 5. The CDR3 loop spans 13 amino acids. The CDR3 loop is CASSAGGAYEQYF. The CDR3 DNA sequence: TGTGCCAGCAGCGCAGGGGGCGCTTACGAGCAGTACTTC.

CDR3 sequence reads: CASSQDPFSTDTQYF. DNA for the CDR3: TGTGCCAGCAGCCAAGACCCCTTTAGCACAGATACGCAGTATTTT. The genes are TRBV4-2 and TRBJ2-3; D call uncertain. Germline V CDR1 and CDR2: LGHNA, YNFKEQ. This CDR3 spans 15 amino acids. Trimming shortened V by 0 bases and J by 0 bases, and 7 bases separated the two germline ends.

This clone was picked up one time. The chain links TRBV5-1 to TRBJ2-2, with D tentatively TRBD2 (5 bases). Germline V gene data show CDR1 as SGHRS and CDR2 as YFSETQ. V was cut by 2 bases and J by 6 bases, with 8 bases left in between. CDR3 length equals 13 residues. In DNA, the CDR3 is TGCGCCAGCAGCTTACTAGAGGCCGGGGAGCTGTTTTTT. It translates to CASSLLEAGELFF.

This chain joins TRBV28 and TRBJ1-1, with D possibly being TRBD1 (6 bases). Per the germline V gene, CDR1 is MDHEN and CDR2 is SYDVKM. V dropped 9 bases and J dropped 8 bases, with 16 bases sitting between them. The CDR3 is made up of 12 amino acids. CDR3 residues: CASYRVALEAFF. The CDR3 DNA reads TGTGCCAGTTACAGGGTGGCCCTAGAAGCTTTCTTT.

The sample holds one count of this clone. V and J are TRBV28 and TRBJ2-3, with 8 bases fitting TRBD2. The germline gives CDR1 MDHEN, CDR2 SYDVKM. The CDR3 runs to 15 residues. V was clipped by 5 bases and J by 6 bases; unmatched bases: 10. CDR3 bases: TGTGCCAGCAGTCGTCCGGGACTAGATGAGGATACGCAGTATTTT. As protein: CASSRPGLDEDTQYF.

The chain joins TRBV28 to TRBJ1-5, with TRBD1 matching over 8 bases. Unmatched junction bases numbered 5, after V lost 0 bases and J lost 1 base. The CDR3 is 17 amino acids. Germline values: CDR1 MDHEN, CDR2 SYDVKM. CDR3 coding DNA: TGTGCCAGCAGTTTATGGCAGGGGGCCGGGAGCAATCAGCCCCAGCATTTT. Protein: CASSLWQGAGSNQPQHF.

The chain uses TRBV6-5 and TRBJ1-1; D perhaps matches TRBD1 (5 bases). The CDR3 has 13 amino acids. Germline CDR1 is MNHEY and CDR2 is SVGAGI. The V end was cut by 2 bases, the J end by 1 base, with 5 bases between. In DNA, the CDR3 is TGTGCCAGCAGTTACGGACAGAACACTGAAGCTTTCTTT. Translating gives CASSYGQNTEAFF.

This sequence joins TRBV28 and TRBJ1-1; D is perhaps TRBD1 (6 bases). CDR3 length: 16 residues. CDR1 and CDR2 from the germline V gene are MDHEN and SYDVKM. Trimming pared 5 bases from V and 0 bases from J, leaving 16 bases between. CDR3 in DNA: TGTGCCAGCAGTCTGCCGGGACACCCAGTGAACACTGAAGCTTTCTTT. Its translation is CASSLPGHPVNTEAFF.

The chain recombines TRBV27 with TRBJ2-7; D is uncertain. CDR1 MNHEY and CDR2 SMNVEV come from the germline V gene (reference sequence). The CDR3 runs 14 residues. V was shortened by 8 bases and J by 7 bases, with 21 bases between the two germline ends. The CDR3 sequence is CASRLFPALREQYF. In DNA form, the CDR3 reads TGTGCCAGCCGCCTCTTCCCCGCTTTGAGAGAGCAGTACTTC.

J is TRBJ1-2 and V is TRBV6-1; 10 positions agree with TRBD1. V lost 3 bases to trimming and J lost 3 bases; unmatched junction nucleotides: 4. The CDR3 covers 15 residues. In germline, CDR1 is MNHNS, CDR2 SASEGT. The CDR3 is CASSERQGADYGYTF. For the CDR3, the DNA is TGTGCCAGCAGTGAGAGACAGGGGGCGGACTATGGCTACACCTTC.

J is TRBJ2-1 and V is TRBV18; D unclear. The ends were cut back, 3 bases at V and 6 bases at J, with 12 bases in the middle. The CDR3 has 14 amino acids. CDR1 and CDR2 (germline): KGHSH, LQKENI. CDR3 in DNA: TGTGCCAGCTCACCGGAACCCGGGTCCAATGAGCAGTTCTTC. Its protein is CASSPEPGSNEQFF.

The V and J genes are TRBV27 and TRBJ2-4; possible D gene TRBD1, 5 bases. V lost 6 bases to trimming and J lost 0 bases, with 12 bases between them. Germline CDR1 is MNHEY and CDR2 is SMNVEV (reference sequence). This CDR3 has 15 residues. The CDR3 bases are TGTGCCAGCAGGAAACAGGCGCTAGCCAAAAACATTCAGTACTTC. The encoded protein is CASRKQALAKNIQYF.

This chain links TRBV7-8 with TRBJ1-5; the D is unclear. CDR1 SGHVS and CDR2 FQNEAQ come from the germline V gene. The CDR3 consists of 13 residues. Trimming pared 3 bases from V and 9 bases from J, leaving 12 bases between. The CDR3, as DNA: TGTGCCAGCAGCTTGGTGGATGGCGGGCCCCAGCATTTT. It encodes CASSLVDGGPQHF.